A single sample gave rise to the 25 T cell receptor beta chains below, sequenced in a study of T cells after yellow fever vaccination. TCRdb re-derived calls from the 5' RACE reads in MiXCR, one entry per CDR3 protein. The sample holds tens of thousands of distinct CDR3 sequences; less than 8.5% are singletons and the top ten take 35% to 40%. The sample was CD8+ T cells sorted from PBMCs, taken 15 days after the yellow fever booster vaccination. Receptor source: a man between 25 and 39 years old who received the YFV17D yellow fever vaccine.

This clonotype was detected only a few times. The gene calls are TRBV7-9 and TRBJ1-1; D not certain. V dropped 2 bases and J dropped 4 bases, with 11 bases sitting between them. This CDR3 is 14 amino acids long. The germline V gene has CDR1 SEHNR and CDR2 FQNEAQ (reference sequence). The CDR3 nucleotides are TGTGCCAGCAGCTTATATTCGGGCGGCACTGAAGCTTTCTTT. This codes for CASSLYSGGTEAFF.

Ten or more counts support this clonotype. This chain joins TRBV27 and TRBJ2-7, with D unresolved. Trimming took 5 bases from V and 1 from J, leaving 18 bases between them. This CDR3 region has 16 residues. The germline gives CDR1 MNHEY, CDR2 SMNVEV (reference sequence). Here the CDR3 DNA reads TGTGCCAGCAGTCCCCAGTGGTCAACACTATCCTACGAGCAGTACTTC. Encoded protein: CASSPQWSTLSYEQYF.

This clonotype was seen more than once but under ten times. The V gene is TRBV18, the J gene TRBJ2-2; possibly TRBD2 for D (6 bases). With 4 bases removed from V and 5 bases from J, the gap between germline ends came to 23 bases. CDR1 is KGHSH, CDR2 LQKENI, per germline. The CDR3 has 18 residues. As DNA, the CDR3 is TGTGCCAGCTCACTATCTCCGGCGGGGTTAAGTCGAACCGGGGAGCTGTTTTTT. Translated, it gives CASSLSPAGLSRTGELFF. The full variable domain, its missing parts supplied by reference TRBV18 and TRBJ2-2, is NAGVMQNPRHLVRRRGQEARLRCSPMKGHSHVYWYRQLPEEGLKFMVYLQKENIIDESGMPKERFSAEFPKEGPSILRIQQVVRGDSAAYFCASSLSPAGLSRTGELFFGEGSRLTVL.

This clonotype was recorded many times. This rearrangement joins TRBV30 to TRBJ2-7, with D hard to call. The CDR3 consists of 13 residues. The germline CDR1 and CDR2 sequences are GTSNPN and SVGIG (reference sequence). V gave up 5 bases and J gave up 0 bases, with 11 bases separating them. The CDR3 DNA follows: TGTGCCTGGCTGAGTGGCGACTCCTACGAGCAGTACTTC. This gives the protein CAWLSGDSYEQYF.

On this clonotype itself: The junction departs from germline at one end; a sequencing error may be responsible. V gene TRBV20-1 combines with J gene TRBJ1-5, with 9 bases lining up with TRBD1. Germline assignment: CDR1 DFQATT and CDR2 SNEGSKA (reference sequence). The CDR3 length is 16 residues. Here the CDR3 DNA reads TGCTGTGCTAGGGGACAGGGTGCGGACTGGGGTTGGCCCCAGCATTTT. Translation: CCARGQGADWGWPQHF.

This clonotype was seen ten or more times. In DNA, the CDR3 is TGTGCCTGGTACGCAGTTGCAGGCACTGAAGCTTTCTTT. Translated, it gives CAWYAVAGTEAFF. This sequence joins TRBV30 and TRBJ1-1; D is undetermined. The CDR3 consists of 13 residues. Germline V lookup: CDR1 GTSNPN, CDR2 SVGIG (reference sequence). V gave up 5 bases and J gave up 4 bases, with 14 bases separating them.

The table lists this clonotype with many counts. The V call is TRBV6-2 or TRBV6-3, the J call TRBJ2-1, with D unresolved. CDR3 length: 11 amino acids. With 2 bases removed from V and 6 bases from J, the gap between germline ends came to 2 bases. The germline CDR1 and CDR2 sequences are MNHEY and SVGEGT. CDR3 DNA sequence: TGTGCCAGCAGTTACACCAATGAGCAGTTCTTC. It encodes CASSYTNEQFF.

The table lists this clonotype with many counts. The CDR3 here is CSAPGQGGTEAFF. The DNA of the CDR3 is TGCAGTGCCCCCGGACAGGGAGGCACTGAAGCTTTCTTT. The V gene is TRBV20-1, the J gene TRBJ1-1; TRBD1 matches 8 bases. Germline assignment: CDR1 DFQATT and CDR2 SNEGSKA (reference sequence). The CDR3 extends over 13 amino acids. Trimming removed 6 bases from V and 4 bases from J; junction bases left unmatched: 7.

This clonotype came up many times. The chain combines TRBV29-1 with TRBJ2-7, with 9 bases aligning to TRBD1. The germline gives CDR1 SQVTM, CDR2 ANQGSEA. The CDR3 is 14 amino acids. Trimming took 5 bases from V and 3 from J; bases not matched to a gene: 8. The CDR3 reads CSVYGQGTLYEQYF. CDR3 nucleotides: TGCAGCGTTTACGGACAGGGGACCCTCTACGAGCAGTACTTC.

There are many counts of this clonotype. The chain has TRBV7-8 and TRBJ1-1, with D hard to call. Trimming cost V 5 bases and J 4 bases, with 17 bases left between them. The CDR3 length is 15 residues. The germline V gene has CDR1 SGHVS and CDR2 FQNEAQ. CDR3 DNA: TGTGCCAGCAGCCTTTTATGGCTCCTAAGCACTGAAGCTTTCTTT. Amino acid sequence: CASSLLWLLSTEAFF. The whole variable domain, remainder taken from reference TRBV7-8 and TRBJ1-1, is GAGVSQSPRYKVAKRGQDVALRCDPISGHVSLFWYQQALGQGPEFLTYFQNEAQLDKSGLPSDRFFAERPEGSVSTLKIQRTQQEDSAVYLCASSLLWLLSTEAFFGQGTRLTVV.

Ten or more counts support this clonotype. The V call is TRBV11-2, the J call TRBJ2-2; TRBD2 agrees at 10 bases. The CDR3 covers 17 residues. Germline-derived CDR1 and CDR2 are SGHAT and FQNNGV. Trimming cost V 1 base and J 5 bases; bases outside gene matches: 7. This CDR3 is CASSLAVAGGPTGELFF. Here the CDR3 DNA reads TGTGCCAGCAGCTTAGCCGTAGCGGGAGGACCAACCGGGGAGCTGTTTTTT.

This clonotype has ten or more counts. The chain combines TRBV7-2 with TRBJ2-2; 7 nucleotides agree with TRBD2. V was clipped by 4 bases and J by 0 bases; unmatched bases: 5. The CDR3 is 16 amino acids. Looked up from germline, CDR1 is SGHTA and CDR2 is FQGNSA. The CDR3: CASSSPLATNTGELFF. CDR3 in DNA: TGTGCCAGCAGCTCCCCACTAGCGACGAACACCGGGGAGCTGTTTTTT.

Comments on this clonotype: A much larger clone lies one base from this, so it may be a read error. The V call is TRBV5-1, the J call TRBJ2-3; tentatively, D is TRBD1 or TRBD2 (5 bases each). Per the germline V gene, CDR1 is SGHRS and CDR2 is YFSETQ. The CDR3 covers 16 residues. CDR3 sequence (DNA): TGCGTCAGCAGCTCCCCCACCGAGGGGAGCACAGATACGCAGTATTTT. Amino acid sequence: CVSSSPTEGSTDTQYF.

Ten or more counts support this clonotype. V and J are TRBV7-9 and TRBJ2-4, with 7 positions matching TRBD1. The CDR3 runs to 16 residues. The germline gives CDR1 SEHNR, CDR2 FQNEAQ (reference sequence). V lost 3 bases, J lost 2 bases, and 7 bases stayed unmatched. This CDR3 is CASSFSGQSTKNIQYF. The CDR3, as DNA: TGTGCCAGCAGCTTCTCGGGACAGAGTACCAAAAACATTCAGTACTTC.

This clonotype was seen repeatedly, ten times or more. DNA of the CDR3: TGTGCCAGCAGCCTGGCCAGCTCCTACAATGAGCAGTTCTTC. Protein: CASSLASSYNEQFF. This chain joins TRBV7-9 and TRBJ2-1; D unresolved. This CDR3 spans 14 amino acids. Trimming took off 5 bases at V and 0 bases at J, with 8 bases between the two ends. From germline, CDR1 is SEHNR and CDR2 FQNEAQ (reference sequence).

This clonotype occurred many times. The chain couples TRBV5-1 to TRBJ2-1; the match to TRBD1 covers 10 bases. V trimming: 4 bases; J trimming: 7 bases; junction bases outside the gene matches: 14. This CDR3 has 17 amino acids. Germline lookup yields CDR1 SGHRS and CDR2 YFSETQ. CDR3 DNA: TGCGCCAGCAGCCCGGGACAGGGGACCACCCTGGGGAATGAGCAGTTCTTC. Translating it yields CASSPGQGTTLGNEQFF.

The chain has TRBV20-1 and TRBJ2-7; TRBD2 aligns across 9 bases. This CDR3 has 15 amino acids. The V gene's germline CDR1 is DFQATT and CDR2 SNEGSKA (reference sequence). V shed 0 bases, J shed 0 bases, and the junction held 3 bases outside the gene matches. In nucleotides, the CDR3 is TGCAGTGCTAGAGATTGGACTAGCGTCTCCTACGAGCAGTACTTC. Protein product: CSARDWTSVSYEQYF.

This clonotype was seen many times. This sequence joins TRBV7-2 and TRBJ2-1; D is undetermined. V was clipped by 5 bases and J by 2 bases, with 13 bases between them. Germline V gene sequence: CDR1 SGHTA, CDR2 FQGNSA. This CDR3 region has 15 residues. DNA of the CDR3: TGTGCCAGCAGCCCCCATACGTTGGCCTACAATGAGCAGTTCTTC. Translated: CASSPHTLAYNEQFF.

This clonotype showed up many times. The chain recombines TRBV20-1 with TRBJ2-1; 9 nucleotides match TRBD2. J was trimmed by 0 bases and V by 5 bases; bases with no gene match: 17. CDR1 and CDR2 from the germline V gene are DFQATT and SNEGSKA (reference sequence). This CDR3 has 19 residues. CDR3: CSAPPGREGPYSSYNEQFF. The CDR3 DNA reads TGCAGTGCTCCCCCGGGGCGGGAGGGCCCTTATAGCTCCTACAATGAGCAGTTCTTC.

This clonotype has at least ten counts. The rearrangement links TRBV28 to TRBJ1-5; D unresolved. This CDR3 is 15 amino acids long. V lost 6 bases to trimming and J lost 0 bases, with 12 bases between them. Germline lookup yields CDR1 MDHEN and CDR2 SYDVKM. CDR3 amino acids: CASSRGDYSNQPQHF. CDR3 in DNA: TGTGCCAGCAGCCGAGGAGACTATAGCAATCAGCCCCAGCATTTT.

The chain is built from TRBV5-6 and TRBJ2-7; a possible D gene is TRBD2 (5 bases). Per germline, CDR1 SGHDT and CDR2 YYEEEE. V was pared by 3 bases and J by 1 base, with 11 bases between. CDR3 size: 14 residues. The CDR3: CASSSGLGSYEQYF. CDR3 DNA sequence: TGTGCCAGCAGCTCCGGACTGGGGTCCTACGAGCAGTACTTC.

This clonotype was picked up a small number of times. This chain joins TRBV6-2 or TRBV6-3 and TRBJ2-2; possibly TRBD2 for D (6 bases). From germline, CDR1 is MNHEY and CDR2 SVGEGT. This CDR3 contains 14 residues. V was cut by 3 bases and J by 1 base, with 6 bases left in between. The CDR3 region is CASSYSGNTGELFF. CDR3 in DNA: TGTGCCAGCAGTTATAGCGGGAACACCGGGGAGCTGTTTTTT.

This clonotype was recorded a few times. The DNA for the CDR3 is TGTGCCTGGAGTGTGGGGACTTCGGATGAGCAGTTCTTC. Translating it yields CAWSVGTSDEQFF. This chain links TRBV30 with TRBJ2-1, with TRBD2 as a possible D gene (6 bases). CDR1 is GTSNPN, CDR2 SVGIG, per germline (reference sequence). Trimming took off 0 bases at V and 8 bases at J, with 11 bases between the two ends. This CDR3 region has 13 residues.

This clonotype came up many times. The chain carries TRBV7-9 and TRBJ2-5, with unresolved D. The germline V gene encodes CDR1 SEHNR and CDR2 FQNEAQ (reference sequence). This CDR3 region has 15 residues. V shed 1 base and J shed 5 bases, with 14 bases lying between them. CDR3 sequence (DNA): TGTGCCAGCAGCTTAGACGTCTTCCAAAGGGAGACCCAGTACTTC. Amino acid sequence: CASSLDVFQRETQYF.

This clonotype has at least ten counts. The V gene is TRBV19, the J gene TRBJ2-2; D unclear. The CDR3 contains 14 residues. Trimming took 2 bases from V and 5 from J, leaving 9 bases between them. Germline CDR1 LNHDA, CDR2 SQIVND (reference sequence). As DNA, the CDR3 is TGTGCCAGTAGTATACAGCTGCGGACCGGGGAGCTGTTTTTT. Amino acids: CASSIQLRTGELFF.